The 30 T cell receptor beta chains below come from one sample, sequenced in a study of blood T cell repertoires in COVID-19. Sequencing used immunoSEQ multiplex PCR; TCRdb keeps in-frame clones, though not all of them. This sample has about 250,000 clones, with 70% to 75% found just once. Sequencing was carried out using peripheral blood. The receptors were sampled from a woman aged 80 or over with acute or convalescent COVID-19.

The CDR3 DNA is TGCGCCAGCAGCTTTCTGGCGGCCTCTGGAAACACCATATATTTT. Translation: CASSFLAASGNTIYF. The gene calls are TRBV5-1 and TRBJ1-3, with no clear D. The CDR3 has 15 residues. Germline CDR1 SGHRS, CDR2 YFSETQ. The V end lost 2 bases, the J end lost 0 bases, and 9 bases lay between the germline ends.

This clone came up a few times. This sequence joins TRBV27 and TRBJ2-7; maybe TRBD1 (6 bases). Trimming removed 5 bases from V and 1 base from J, with 9 bases in between. Germline lookup yields CDR1 MNHEY and CDR2 SMNVEV (reference sequence). The CDR3 covers 13 residues. The CDR3 DNA is TGTGCCAGCAGTAAGGGACAATCCTACGAGCAGTACTTC. Its translation: CASSKGQSYEQYF.

V gene TRBV7-2 combines with J gene TRBJ1-1, with TRBD1 matching over 8 bases. J was trimmed by 5 bases and V by 5 bases; bases with no gene match: 7. Germline-derived CDR1 and CDR2 are SGHTA and FQGNSA. The CDR3 spans 14 residues. The CDR3 loop reads CASSAQGGWTEAFF. The CDR3 region has the DNA TGTGCCAGCAGCGCACAGGGGGGGTGGACTGAAGCTTTCTTT.

The chain has TRBV6-5 and TRBJ2-7; TRBD2 aligns across 10 bases. Germline CDR1 and CDR2: MNHEY and SVGAGI. V lost 8 bases, J lost 1 base, and 2 bases stayed unmatched. This CDR3 is 13 amino acids long. The DNA of the CDR3 is TGTGCCAGCTCAGCGGGAGGGTCCTACGAGCAGTACTTC. It codes for CASSAGGSYEQYF.

CDR3 coding DNA: TGTGCCAGCAGTGAACCGGCAGGGGGTGGCTACACCTTC. Its translation is CASSEPAGGGYTF. The chain employs TRBV6-1 and TRBJ1-2, with 7 bases fitting TRBD1. The CDR3 extends over 13 amino acids. Germline CDR1 reads MNHNS; CDR2 reads SASEGT. The V gene end was trimmed by 2 bases and the J gene end by 7 bases; junction bases not matched to a gene: 4.

Remarks on this clone: This sample includes further DNA sequences coding for the same CDR3. This chain uses TRBV3-1 (or the pseudogene TRBV3-2) with TRBJ1-5, with 7 bases matching TRBD1. Trimming cost V 2 bases and J 4 bases; bases outside gene matches: 2. Germline V gives CDR1 LGHDT, CDR2 YNNKEL (reference sequence). The CDR3 sequence is 14 residues long. The CDR3 here is CASSQTQGNQPQHF. In nucleotides, the CDR3 is TGTGCCAGCAGCCAAACACAGGGGAATCAGCCCCAGCATTTT.

The rearrangement links TRBV7-2 to TRBJ2-1; 12 bases match TRBD2. This CDR3 has 16 residues. Germline V lookup: CDR1 SGHTA, CDR2 FQGNSA. The V and J ends lost 5 bases and 9 bases, in that order; junction bases with no gene match: 11. As DNA, the CDR3 is TGTGCCAGCAGCCAACAAAGACTAGCGGGGGTGAGTGAGCAGTTCTTC. Translated: CASSQQRLAGVSEQFF.

The chain carries TRBV18 and TRBJ2-1, with TRBD2 matching 10 bases. J was trimmed by 4 bases and V by 1 base; bases with no gene match: 1. Germline V CDR1 and CDR2: KGHSH, LQKENI. The CDR3 contains 15 residues. The CDR3 protein is CASSPQLAGYNEQFF. The CDR3 bases are TGTGCCAGCTCACCACAACTAGCGGGATACAATGAGCAGTTCTTC.

The chain uses TRBV5-1 and TRBJ1-1; D may be TRBD1 (6 bases). V was shortened by 0 bases and J by 1 base, with 10 bases between the two germline ends. The CDR3 contains 15 residues. The germline gives CDR1 SGHRS, CDR2 YFSETQ. The CDR3 here is CASSLAPTGNTEAFF. The CDR3 DNA follows: TGCGCCAGCAGCTTGGCCCCGACAGGGAACACTGAAGCTTTCTTT.

This chain joins TRBV7-2 and TRBJ2-7; 7 nucleotides line up with TRBD2. CDR3 size: 15 residues. CDR1 is SGHTA, CDR2 FQGNSA, per germline. The J segment lost 2 bases and the V segment lost 1 base, leaving 5 bases of the junction unmatched. This CDR3 reads CASSLGLAVAYEQYF. CDR3 nucleotide sequence: TGTGCCAGCAGCTTAGGACTAGCCGTGGCCTACGAGCAGTACTTC. The variable domain in full, with the rest retrieved from reference TRBV7-2 and TRBJ2-7, is GAGVSQSPSNKVTEKGKDVELRCDPISGHTALYWYRQSLGQGLEFLIYFQGNSAPDKSGLPSDRFSAERTGGSVSTLTIQRTQQEDSAVYLCASSLGLAVAYEQYFGPGTRLTVT.

The chain couples TRBV4-1 to TRBJ2-6; D might be TRBD1 (6 bases). The CDR3 spans 20 residues. CDR1 and CDR2 from the germline V gene are MGHRA and YSYEKL. Trimming stripped 1 base from V and 0 bases from J, with 19 bases between. The CDR3 region is CASSQGLGRGPVSGANVLTF. The CDR3 nucleotides are TGCGCCAGCAGCCAAGGGTTGGGCAGGGGCCCTGTCTCTGGGGCCAACGTCCTGACTTTC.

This clone showed up just a few times. The chain employs TRBV9 and TRBJ2-3; D uncertain. The CDR3 is 15 residues long. The germline CDR1 and CDR2 sequences are SGDLS and YYNGEE. V dropped 3 bases and J dropped 3 bases, with 14 bases sitting between them. CDR3 DNA sequence: TGTGCCAGCAGCGCCTGGGCCCCCTGGACAGATACGCAGTATTTT. Its translation is CASSAWAPWTDTQYF.

The chain links TRBV5-5 to TRBJ2-5, with 9 nucleotides matching TRBD1. This CDR3 contains 13 residues. J gave up 7 bases and V 4 bases, and 5 bases lay outside the gene matches. The germline V gene encodes CDR1 SGHKS and CDR2 YYEKEE (reference sequence). The CDR3 spells CASSRDRDPTQYF. In nucleotides, the CDR3 is TGTGCCAGCAGCCGGGACAGGGACCCGACCCAGTACTTC. Complete variable domain (other parts from reference TRBV5-5 and TRBJ2-5): DAGVTQSPTHLIKTRGQQVTLRCSPISGHKSVSWYQQVLGQGPQFIFQYYEKEERGRGNFPDRFSARQFPNYSSELNVNALLLGDSALYLCASSRDRDPTQYFGPGTRLLVL.

The chain employs TRBV5-6 and TRBJ1-6; 9 bases are a match to TRBD1. Trimming at V came to 4 bases and at J to 9 bases, leaving 8 bases not matched to a gene. CDR1 and CDR2 from the germline V gene are SGHDT and YYEEEE. CDR3 length: 15 amino acids. CDR3 in amino acids: CASSMDRGRFSPLHF. CDR3 in DNA: TGTGCCAGCAGCATGGACAGGGGTAGATTTTCACCCCTCCACTTT.

A remark on this clone: The same CDR3 can be traced to other DNA sequences in this sample. The chain joins TRBV18 to TRBJ1-5, with 9 nucleotides matching TRBD1. Looked up from germline, CDR1 is KGHSH and CDR2 is LQKENI. V was clipped by 3 bases and J by 7 bases; unmatched bases: 4. The CDR3 extends over 14 amino acids. Written as DNA, the CDR3 is TGTGCCAGCTCACCTGACAGGGGGGGACAGCCCCAGCATTTT. The encoded protein is CASSPDRGGQPQHF.

V is TRBV5-5 and J is TRBJ2-7; 8 bases map to TRBD1. The CDR3 contains 15 residues. The V gene's germline CDR1 is SGHKS and CDR2 YYEKEE (reference sequence). Germline trimming cut 0 bases from V and 6 bases from J; bases unmatched to any gene: 8. The CDR3 region has the DNA TGTGCCAGCAGCTTGGGGTGGACAGGGTCTAGCGAGCAGTACTTC. This sequence encodes CASSLGWTGSSEQYF. Full variable domain (rest looked up from reference TRBV5-5 and TRBJ2-7): DAGVTQSPTHLIKTRGQQVTLRCSPISGHKSVSWYQQVLGQGPQFIFQYYEKEERGRGNFPDRFSARQFPNYSSELNVNALLLGDSALYLCASSLGWTGSSEQYFGPGTRLTVT.

The chain has TRBV5-1 and TRBJ2-7; 13 bases agree with TRBD2. With 0 bases clipped from V and 9 bases from J, the junction kept 12 bases outside the gene matches. Germline values: CDR1 SGHRS, CDR2 YFSETQ. This CDR3 comprises 17 residues. CDR3 residues: CASSLDVTSGRPFGQYF. Written as DNA, the CDR3 is TGCGCCAGCAGCTTGGATGTGACTAGCGGGAGGCCCTTTGGGCAGTACTTC.

The V gene is TRBV5-1, the J gene TRBJ2-1; 10 nucleotides match TRBD2. V was clipped by 7 bases and J by 8 bases; unmatched bases: 9. This CDR3 is built from 14 residues. The germline CDR1 and CDR2 sequences are SGHRS and YFSETQ. CDR3 residues: CASARVAGGDEQFF. The CDR3, as DNA: TGCGCCAGCGCTCGGGTAGCGGGAGGCGATGAGCAGTTCTTC.

CDR3 DNA: TGTGCCAGCAGTCCAACAGGGGGTGGCTATGGCTACACCTTC. It translates to CASSPTGGGYGYTF. The chain has TRBV6-5 and TRBJ1-2; 8 bases fit TRBD1. From germline, CDR1 is MNHEY and CDR2 SVGAGI. V lost 5 bases, J lost 4 bases, and 6 bases stayed unmatched. CDR3 length equals 14 residues.

The chain carries TRBV3-1 (or the pseudogene TRBV3-2) and TRBJ2-2, with 8 bases identical to TRBD2. CDR1 is LGHDT, CDR2 YNNKEL, per germline (reference sequence). V shed 0 bases and J 1 base; nucleotides not matched to a gene: 7. This CDR3 comprises 18 residues. In nucleotides, the CDR3 is TGTGCCAGCAGCCAAGATCTAGCCCTAGCGGGGAACACCGGGGAGCTGTTTTTT. As protein: CASSQDLALAGNTGELFF.

V is TRBV18 and J is TRBJ1-2; 8 positions agree with TRBD1. J gave up 5 bases and V 4 bases, and 9 bases lay outside the gene matches. CDR1 is KGHSH, CDR2 LQKENI, per germline. CDR3 length: 15 residues. The CDR3 nucleotides are TGTGCCAGCTCACTAGCCCAGGGGGCAGGGTATGGCTACACCTTC. Protein product: CASSLAQGAGYGYTF. Variable domain in full (rest from reference TRBV18 and TRBJ1-2): NAGVMQNPRHLVRRRGQEARLRCSPMKGHSHVYWYRQLPEEGLKFMVYLQKENIIDESGMPKERFSAEFPKEGPSILRIQQVVRGDSAAYFCASSLAQGAGYGYTFGSGTRLTVV.

This chain connects TRBV2 to TRBJ1-2; no clear D gene. This CDR3 is 14 amino acids long. Germline CDR1 and CDR2: SNHLY and FYNNEI. Trimming pared 2 bases from V and 4 bases from J, leaving 11 bases between. CDR3 bases: TGTGCCAGCAGTGAAAGAGGCGGACTCTATGGCTACACCTTC. Its translation: CASSERGGLYGYTF.

The chain is built from TRBV4-2 and TRBJ2-6, with 7 bases fitting TRBD1. The CDR3 has 15 residues. CDR1 is LGHNA and CDR2 is YNFKEQ in the germline V gene. The ends lost 2 bases at V and 4 bases at J; junction bases unmatched: 2. The CDR3 loop is CASSQTGAGANVLTF. In nucleotides, the CDR3 is TGTGCCAGCAGCCAAACAGGGGCCGGGGCCAACGTCCTGACTTTC.

The rearrangement joins TRBV7-2 to TRBJ1-1, with D tentatively TRBD1 (5 bases). CDR3 length: 15 residues. Germline V gene data show CDR1 as SGHTA and CDR2 as FQGNSA. V was trimmed by 0 bases and J by 5 bases, leaving 13 bases between them. The CDR3 region has the DNA TGTGCCAGCAGCTTAGCAGGGGATAGGGGTACTGAAGCTTTCTTT. This translates into CASSLAGDRGTEAFF.

This chain links TRBV30 with TRBJ1-5; TRBD1 might be the D (6 bases). V gave up 0 bases and J gave up 9 bases, with 15 bases separating them. The CDR3 is 14 amino acids. Germline V gene sequence: CDR1 GTSNPN, CDR2 SVGIG (reference sequence). The CDR3 reads CAWSVGTSHGPQHF. The CDR3 DNA reads TGTGCCTGGAGTGTAGGGACATCTCACGGGCCCCAGCATTTT.

This clone turned up a few times. The V call is TRBV7-2, the J call TRBJ2-7, with 7 bases lining up with TRBD2. The CDR3 is 14 residues long. The germline gives CDR1 SGHTA, CDR2 FQGNSA. The V segment lost 0 bases and the J segment 5 bases; nucleotides outside the gene matches: 4. CDR3 bases: TGTGCCAGCAGCTTAGCGACTAGCTCAAACGAGCAGTACTTC. Translated: CASSLATSSNEQYF.

The chain employs TRBV2 and TRBJ1-6, with D possibly TRBD1 on 6 matching bases. Germline V lookup: CDR1 SNHLY, CDR2 FYNNEI. With 6 bases removed from V and 2 bases from J, the gap between germline ends came to 8 bases. The CDR3 length is 14 residues. Here the CDR3 reads CASRRTAYNSPLHF. In DNA, the CDR3 is TGTGCCAGCAGGCGGACAGCCTATAATTCACCCCTCCACTTT.

This clone was seen a single time. V and J are TRBV27 and TRBJ2-3; 7 nucleotides match TRBD1. Germline lookup yields CDR1 MNHEY and CDR2 SMNVEV (reference sequence). V shed 5 bases, J shed 2 bases, and the junction held 4 bases outside the gene matches. The CDR3 extends over 14 amino acids. The DNA for the CDR3 is TGTGCCAGCAGTGCGGACAGGCTCACAGATACGCAGTATTTT. Translation: CASSADRLTDTQYF.

This chain joins TRBV6-1 and TRBJ1-4, with 8 bases fitting TRBD1. Germline V gene data show CDR1 as MNHNS and CDR2 as SASEGT. V was clipped by 2 bases and J by 6 bases; unmatched bases: 5. The CDR3 covers 15 residues. CDR3 nucleotides: TGTGCCAGCAGTGAAAGGGCAGGGGGCTATGAAAAACTGTTTTTT. Its translation is CASSERAGGYEKLFF.

This clone was detected only a few times. CDR3 region: CASSYSGYNGDEQYF. CDR3 nucleotides: TGTGCCAGCAGTTACTCGGGGTACAACGGGGACGAGCAGTACTTC. The rearrangement joins TRBV6-2 or TRBV6-3 to TRBJ2-7; the D gene is possibly TRBD2 (5 bases). CDR1 and CDR2 from the germline V gene are MNHEY and SVGEGT. The CDR3 covers 15 residues. The V end lost 0 bases, the J end lost 5 bases, and 14 bases lay between the germline ends.